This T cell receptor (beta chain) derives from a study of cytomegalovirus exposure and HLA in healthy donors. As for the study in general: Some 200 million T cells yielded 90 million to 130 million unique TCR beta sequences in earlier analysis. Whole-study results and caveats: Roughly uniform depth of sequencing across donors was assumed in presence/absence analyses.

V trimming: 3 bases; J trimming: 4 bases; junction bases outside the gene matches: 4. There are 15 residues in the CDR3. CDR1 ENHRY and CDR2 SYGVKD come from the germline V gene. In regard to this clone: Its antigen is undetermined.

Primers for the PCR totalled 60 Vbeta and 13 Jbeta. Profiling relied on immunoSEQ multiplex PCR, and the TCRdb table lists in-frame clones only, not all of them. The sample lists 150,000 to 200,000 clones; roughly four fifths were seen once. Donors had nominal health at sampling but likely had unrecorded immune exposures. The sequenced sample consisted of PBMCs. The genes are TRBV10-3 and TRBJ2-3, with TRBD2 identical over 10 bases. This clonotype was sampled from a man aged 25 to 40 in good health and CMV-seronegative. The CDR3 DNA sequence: TGTGCCATCAGTGACACTAGCGGGAAATCAGATACGCAGTATTTT. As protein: CAISDTSGKSDTQYF.